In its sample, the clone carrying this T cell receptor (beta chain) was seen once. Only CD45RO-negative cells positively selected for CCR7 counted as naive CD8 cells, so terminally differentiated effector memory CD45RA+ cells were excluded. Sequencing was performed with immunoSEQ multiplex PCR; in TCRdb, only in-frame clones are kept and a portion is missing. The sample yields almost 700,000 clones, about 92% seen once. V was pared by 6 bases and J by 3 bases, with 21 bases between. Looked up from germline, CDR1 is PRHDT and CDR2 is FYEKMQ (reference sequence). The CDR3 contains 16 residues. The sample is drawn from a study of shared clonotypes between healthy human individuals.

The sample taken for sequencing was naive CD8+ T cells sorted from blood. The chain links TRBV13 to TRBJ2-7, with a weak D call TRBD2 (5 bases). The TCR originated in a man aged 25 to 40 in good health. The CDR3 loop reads CASSSRRKGTVYEQYF. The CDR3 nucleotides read TGTGCCAGCAGTTCCAGGAGGAAGGGAACGGTCTACGAGCAGTACTTC. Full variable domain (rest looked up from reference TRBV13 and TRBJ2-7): AAGVIQSPRHLIKEKRETATLKCYPIPRHDTVYWYQQGPGQDPQFLISFYEKMQSDKGSIPDRFSAQQFSDYHSELNMSSLELGDSALYFCASSSRRKGTVYEQYFGPGTRLTVT.